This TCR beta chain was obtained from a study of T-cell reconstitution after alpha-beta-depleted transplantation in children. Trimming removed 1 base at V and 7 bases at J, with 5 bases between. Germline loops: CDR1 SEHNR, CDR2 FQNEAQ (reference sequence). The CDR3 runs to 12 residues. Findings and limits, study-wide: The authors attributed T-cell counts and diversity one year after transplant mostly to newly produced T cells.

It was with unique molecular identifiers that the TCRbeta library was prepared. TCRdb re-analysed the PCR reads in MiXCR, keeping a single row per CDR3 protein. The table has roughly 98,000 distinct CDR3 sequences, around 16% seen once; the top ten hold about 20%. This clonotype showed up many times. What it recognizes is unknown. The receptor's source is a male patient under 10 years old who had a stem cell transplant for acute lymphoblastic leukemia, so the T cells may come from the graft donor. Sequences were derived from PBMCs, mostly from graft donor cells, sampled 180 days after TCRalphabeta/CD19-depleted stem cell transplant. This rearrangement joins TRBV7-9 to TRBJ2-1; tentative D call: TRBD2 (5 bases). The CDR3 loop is CASSLGLNEQFF. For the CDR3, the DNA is TGTGCCAGCAGCTTAGGACTAAATGAGCAGTTCTTC.